The source of this T cell receptor (beta chain) is a study of cytomegalovirus exposure and HLA in healthy donors. Findings and limits, study-wide: As confirmed in vitro, a few CMV-associated chains were specific for CMV antigens. Later analysis identified 16,000 or so TCR beta sequences associated with HLA alleles, using a false discovery rate threshold of 0.05.

The donors comprised healthy bone marrow donors. PCR involved 60 Vbeta and 13 Jbeta primers. Authors' methods: A later analysis tallied approximately 80 million unique TCR beta chains, about 9.9 million of them shared. Assay: immunoSEQ multiplex PCR; the TCRdb copy retains only in-frame clones and omits some. From that table come the V and J calls and clone size; the DNA was used to work out D and trimming. This repertoire shows some 110,000 clones, just over 65% found once; its top ten account for over 1.5%. The CDR3 is 12 amino acids. Trimming stripped 4 bases from V and 3 bases from J, with 5 bases between. Germline CDR1 WSHSY, CDR2 SAAADI. As regards this clone: Its specificity is unknown.

The sequence was obtained from a man aged 18 to 30 in good health and CMV-seronegative. The sequenced material came from PBMCs. The V gene is TRBV10-2, the J gene TRBJ2-3; D is unclear. The CDR3 DNA reads as TGCGCCAGCAGTGTGACAACAGATACGCAGTATTTT. Amino acids: CASSVTTDTQYF.